The TCR beta chain described here comes from a study of blood T cells in healthy people across ages. Findings and limits, study-wide: The CMV status of each donor remained undetermined, and this could have confounded shifts in expanded clonotypes. A roughly linear age-dependent decrease characterized TCR beta diversity per million T cells. Correlation between TCR beta diversity and naive T cell percentage was strong.

A second roughly 6 to 11 cycle PCR used barcoded and J-beta primers. Each cDNA was tagged by a template-switch adaptor containing 12 random nucleotides. TCRdb passed the 5' RACE reads through MiXCR, listing each CDR3 protein once. Seen here are more than 800,000 distinct CDR3 sequences, more than 25% observed once, and the top ten hold approximately 15%. With respect to this clonotype: Antigen: not known. Possible read error: a much larger clone is one base away.

Germline V gene data show CDR1 as MGHDK and CDR2 as SYGVNS. V was cut by 5 bases and J by 13 bases, with 12 bases left in between. The CDR3 sequence is 11 residues long. The sequenced sample was blood. The chain couples TRBV25-1 to TRBJ2-1; D gene ambiguous. The sequence was collected from an elderly woman in good health. The CDR3 spells CASSSASAQFF. The DNA for the CDR3 is TGTGCCAGCAGTTCGGCCTCCGCCCAGTTCTTC.